This T cell receptor (beta chain) was sequenced for a study of identical twins. Each CDR3 protein is one row after TCRdb ran MiXCR on the 5' RACE reads. The profile shows about 470,000 distinct CDR3 sequences, roughly 26% of them singletons. Trimming stripped 2 bases from V and 10 bases from J, with 18 bases between. The CDR3 is 14 amino acids. Germline values: CDR1 DFQATT, CDR2 SNEGSKA (reference sequence). This sample was also put to use in a study of T cells expressing NK-cell markers.

The chain carries TRBV20-1 and TRBJ1-3; D remains unclear. This clonotype was obtained from a woman younger than 35 in good health. Sequenced input: CD4+ T cells sorted from blood. The CDR3 reads CSARPGDGEGTIYF. The CDR3 bases are TGCAGTGCTAGACCTGGAGACGGGGAAGGGACCATATATTTT.